Presented here are 22 T cell receptor beta chains from one specimen sequenced in a study of beta chain features in type 1 diabetes. Study outcomes and limitations: TCRB CDR3s from Type 1 diabetes patients were moderately but significantly shorter in all four CD4+ subsets.

The antigens these receptors bind are not known. Investigators reverse transcribed all isolated RNA, so they sequenced expressed TCRB transcripts. Method: immunoSEQ multiplex PCR; TCRdb's copy keeps in-frame clones and lacks some. The data show about 370,000 clones, about 10% seen once. The source material was central memory CD4+ T cells from blood. These receptors came from a man aged 25-40 years with type 1 diabetes.

This clone was found a few times. The gene calls are TRBV5-1 and TRBJ2-6, with D unclear. The CDR3 has 15 amino acids. The V end lost 0 bases, the J end lost 0 bases, and 4 bases lay between the germline ends. Germline values: CDR1 SGHRS, CDR2 YFSETQ. The CDR3 spells CASSLGSSGANVLTF. The CDR3 nucleotides read TGCGCCAGCAGCTTGGGCAGCTCTGGGGCCAACGTCCTGACTTTC.

At least ten counts were recorded for this clone. The chain joins TRBV4-1 to TRBJ2-7, with TRBD1 matching 11 bases. The CDR3 length is 15 residues. V gave up 3 bases and J gave up 2 bases; unmatched junction bases: 3. Germline-derived CDR1 and CDR2 are MGHRA and YSYEKL. The CDR3 nucleotides are TGCGCCAGCAGCCATGGGACAGGGGGAACCTACGAGCAGTACTTC. It encodes CASSHGTGGTYEQYF.

The V gene is TRBV11-2, the J gene TRBJ2-7, with D perhaps TRBD1 or TRBD2 (5 bases each). The CDR3 consists of 14 residues. V was shortened by 3 bases and J by 5 bases, with 14 bases between the two germline ends. Per the germline V gene, CDR1 is SGHAT and CDR2 is FQNNGV. The CDR3 here is CASSFRDARNEQYF. The CDR3 region has the DNA TGTGCCAGCAGCTTCCGGGACGCGAGGAACGAGCAGTACTTC.

The chain has TRBV28 and TRBJ1-5, with TRBD1 matching 12 bases. This CDR3 has 15 amino acids. J gave up 6 bases and V 4 bases, and 4 bases lay outside the gene matches. Germline V gene sequence: CDR1 MDHEN, CDR2 SYDVKM. This chain's CDR3 is CASSSGTGGTQPQHF. CDR3 nucleotide sequence: TGTGCCAGCAGTTCCGGGACAGGGGGCACTCAGCCCCAGCATTTT. The full variable domain, rest sourced from reference TRBV28 and TRBJ1-5, is DVKVTQSSRYLVKRTGEKVFLECVQDMDHENMFWYRQDPGLGLRLIYFSYDVKMKEKGDIPEGYSVSREKKERFSLILESASTNQTSMYLCASSSGTGGTQPQHFGDGTRLSIL.

This clone appeared many times. The chain employs TRBV7-9 and TRBJ2-2, with 9 bases that match TRBD1. The V and J ends lost 3 bases and 5 bases, in that order; junction bases with no gene match: 4. Germline V gene sequence: CDR1 SEHNR, CDR2 FQNEAQ (reference sequence). The CDR3 runs to 15 residues. The CDR3 region has the DNA TGTGCCAGCAGCTTGTCGGGACAGGGTACCGGGGAGCTGTTTTTT. It translates to CASSLSGQGTGELFF.

This clone has a handful of counts. V is TRBV7-2 and J is TRBJ2-1; the match to TRBD2 covers 7 bases. This CDR3 is built from 13 residues. CDR1 and CDR2 from the germline V gene are SGHTA and FQGNSA. The trim removed 1 base at V and 10 bases at J, leaving 4 bases unmatched. The CDR3 loop is CASSLDTGGEQFF. The CDR3 DNA follows: TGTGCCAGCAGCTTAGATACGGGAGGCGAGCAGTTCTTC.

J is TRBJ2-5 and V is TRBV28; tentative D call: TRBD1 (6 bases). Per the germline V gene, CDR1 is MDHEN and CDR2 is SYDVKM. The CDR3 has 13 residues. The V end lost 6 bases, the J end lost 2 bases, and 10 bases lay between the germline ends. CDR3 sequence: CASRQGQQETQYF. The DNA of the CDR3 is TGTGCCAGCAGACAGGGACAACAAGAGACCCAGTACTTC.

This clone was seen a few times. This chain connects TRBV7-9 to TRBJ2-3, with a tentative D call TRBD2 (6 bases). The V end was cut by 3 bases, the J end by 3 bases, with 10 bases between. The CDR3 length is 14 residues. Germline CDR1 SEHNR, CDR2 FQNEAQ (reference sequence). The CDR3 DNA reads TGTGCCAGCAGCTTTGATCGGGAGACAGATACGCAGTATTTT. It codes for CASSFDRETDTQYF. Complete variable domain (other parts from reference TRBV7-9 and TRBJ2-3): DTGVSQNPRHKITKRGQNVTFRCDPISEHNRLYWYRQTLGQGPEFLTYFQNEAQLEKSRLLSDRFSAERPKGSFSTLEIQRTEQGDSAMYLCASSFDRETDTQYFGPGTRLTVL.

This clone has a count of ten or more. The rearrangement joins TRBV19 to TRBJ2-6, with 11 bases identical to TRBD2. CDR3 size: 18 residues. Losses at the gene ends were 0 bases for V and 2 bases for J; bases not matched to a gene: 3. CDR1 is LNHDA and CDR2 is SQIVND in the germline V gene (reference sequence). The CDR3 region is CASSIEGSGRAGANVLTF. The CDR3 region has the DNA TGTGCCAGTAGTATAGAAGGTAGCGGGAGGGCTGGGGCCAACGTCCTGACTTTC.

The sample holds a few counts of this clone. One end of the junction fails to match germline, which may point to a read error. V gene TRBV9 combines with J gene TRBJ2-3, with TRBD1 as a possible D gene (5 bases). Germline V gene data show CDR1 as SGDLS and CDR2 as YYNGEE. The CDR3 is made up of 16 amino acids. The DNA of the CDR3 is TGTGCCAGCAGCGTCCCGACAGCAGGGATAGCAGAGACGCAGTATTTT. The encoded protein is CASSVPTAGIAETQYF.

The rearrangement links TRBV5-1 to TRBJ2-5, with a weak D call TRBD1 (6 bases). The germline gives CDR1 SGHRS, CDR2 YFSETQ. This CDR3 comprises 14 residues. Trimming cost V 2 bases and J 4 bases, with 12 bases left between them. For the CDR3, the DNA is TGCGCCAGCAGCTTCGCAGGGGTAGGAGAGACCCAGTACTTC. This sequence encodes CASSFAGVGETQYF.

This clone was counted a few times. CDR3 loop: CASSFGQGVSNYGYTF. CDR3 bases: TGTGCCAGTAGTTTCGGGCAGGGGGTCAGCAACTATGGCTACACCTTC. The rearrangement joins TRBV19 to TRBJ1-2, with 7 bases fitting TRBD1. From germline, CDR1 is LNHDA and CDR2 SQIVND (reference sequence). Losses at the gene ends were 5 bases for V and 2 bases for J; bases not matched to a gene: 11. The CDR3 totals 16 residues.

A few counts support this clone. The CDR3 bases are TGTGCCAGCAGTTCCACAGCAAACTATGGCTACACCTTC. It specifies CASSSTANYGYTF. The V gene is TRBV28, the J gene TRBJ1-2; D gene ambiguous. This CDR3 spans 13 amino acids. CDR1 and CDR2 (germline): MDHEN, SYDVKM. Trimming took 4 bases from V and 2 from J, leaving 8 bases between them.

This clone has only a few counts. V and J are TRBV6-6 and TRBJ2-7, with a weak D call TRBD2 (6 bases). CDR1 and CDR2 (germline): MNHNY, SVGAGI (reference sequence). The V end lost 6 bases, the J end lost 3 bases, and 18 bases lay between the germline ends. CDR3 size: 15 residues. CDR3 sequence reads: CASSKARGTVYEQYF. The DNA for the CDR3 is TGTGCCAGCAGCAAAGCCCGCGGGACCGTCTACGAGCAGTACTTC.

For the CDR3, the DNA is TGTGCCAGCTCACCTTTCGGACAGAGGAACACCGGGGAGCTGTTTTTT. Protein product: CASSPFGQRNTGELFF. The rearrangement joins TRBV18 to TRBJ2-2, with D possibly being TRBD1 (6 bases). Germline assignment: CDR1 KGHSH and CDR2 LQKENI. The CDR3 is made up of 16 amino acids. V was shortened by 3 bases and J by 1 base, with 12 bases between the two germline ends.

The chain employs TRBV27 and TRBJ2-7, with TRBD2 as a possible D gene (5 bases). This CDR3 region has 15 residues. Trimming removed 8 bases at V and 4 bases at J, with 21 bases between. Germline V gene data show CDR1 as MNHEY and CDR2 as SMNVEV (reference sequence). The DNA of the CDR3 is TGTGCCAGCCGGAGCCTTATGGACGGACTTTACGAGCAGTACTTC. This sequence encodes CASRSLMDGLYEQYF.

This clone came up many times. V and J are TRBV7-2 and TRBJ2-1, with 9 bases identical to TRBD2. The ends lost 5 bases at V and 4 bases at J; junction bases unmatched: 6. The germline V gene has CDR1 SGHTA and CDR2 FQGNSA. The CDR3 consists of 15 residues. The CDR3 sequence: CASSPAGGSYNEQFF. CDR3 in DNA: TGTGCCAGCAGCCCAGCGGGAGGATCATACAATGAGCAGTTCTTC.

As regards this clone: A much larger clone is a single base away; this may be a read error. This rearrangement joins TRBV2 to TRBJ1-3; no definite D call. The V end lost 2 bases, the J end lost 0 bases, and 11 bases lay between the germline ends. Germline CDR1 and CDR2: SNHLY and FYNNEI. The CDR3 length is 16 residues. CDR3 sequence (DNA): TGTGCCAGCAGTGAAACGTGTTGGGGCTCTGGAAACACCATATATTTT. Translating gives CASSETCWGSGNTIYF.

This clone was observed a handful of times. One junction end does not reproduce the germline sequence, and a read error may be involved. This chain links TRBV28 with TRBJ1-5, with D perhaps matching TRBD1 (6 bases). The CDR3 has 16 residues. Germline V gives CDR1 MDHEN, CDR2 SYDVKM. The CDR3 DNA reads TGTGCCAGCAGTTTACTCAGGGGCCTTAGCGATCAGCCCCAGCATTTT. As protein: CASSLLRGLSDQPQHF.

This chain uses TRBV5-6 with TRBJ2-7; 9 bases map to TRBD2. The V gene's germline CDR1 is SGHDT and CDR2 YYEEEE. CDR3 length equals 15 residues. J lost 6 bases, V lost 0 bases, and 7 bases had no gene match. The CDR3 coding sequence is TGTGCCAGCAGCTTGGTGGGGCGGGAGGGCTCCGAGCAGTACTTC. It specifies CASSLVGREGSEQYF.

This clone was seen ten or more times. V is TRBV13 and J is TRBJ1-2, with 8 positions matching TRBD1. V gave up 5 bases and J gave up 6 bases; unmatched junction bases: 5. This CDR3 is 13 amino acids long. CDR1 and CDR2 from the germline V gene are PRHDT and FYEKMQ (reference sequence). The CDR3 sequence: CASSPRQGHGYTF. The DNA for the CDR3 is TGTGCCAGCAGCCCGCGACAGGGGCATGGCTACACCTTC.

The V gene is TRBV6-6, the J gene TRBJ1-5, with 7 bases that match TRBD1. The length of the CDR3 is 16 residues. Trimming removed 5 bases from V and 3 bases from J; junction bases left unmatched: 10. Germline CDR1 is MNHNY and CDR2 is SVGAGI (reference sequence). In nucleotides, the CDR3 is TGTGCCAGCAGTATCCTTTGGGGGACAGTCAATCAGCCCCAGCATTTT. Translated: CASSILWGTVNQPQHF.